This TCR beta chain was captured in a study of regulatory T cells in long-lasting Graves disease. For TCR beta, libraries came from iRepertoire HTBI primers and Arm-PCR of CDR3 regions. In the original workflow: Looking across samples, the authors found about 62 TRBV and fewer than 15 TRBJ segments. A single record per CDR3 protein comes from TCRdb applying MiXCR to the multiplex PCR reads. The authors' filters were not applied to this entry. The sample carries 700,000 or so distinct CDR3 sequences, about 32% recorded once. Only a few counts were recorded for this clonotype. The antigen remains undetermined. The study, taken as a whole, reports: Owing to a sample size that was small, accuracy may have been reduced. Between persistent patients, around 2,900 public clonotypes were shared, exceeding the roughly 920 shared between new patients.

Stated time point: persistent/refractory GD, antithyroid drugs over 5 years with positive TRAb. Isolated PBMC RNA provided the starting material for the TCR library. The receptor was derived from a female donor with Graves disease. The material was peripheral blood mononuclear cells (PBMCs), obtained when the disease was refractory, from a patient treated with antithyroid drugs.

The CDR3 DNA follows: TGTGCCAGTTCACAGCGAGGTTTGCGGAGCAATCAGCCCCAGCATTTT. The encoded protein is CASSQRGLRSNQPQHF. V gene TRBV27 combines with J gene TRBJ1-5; D is ambiguous. The V gene's germline CDR1 is MNHEY and CDR2 SMNVEV (reference sequence). CDR3 length: 16 amino acids. V lost 9 bases, J lost 1 base, and 19 bases lay in between.